This T cell receptor (beta chain) was documented in a study of blood T cell repertoires in COVID-19. Study overall: The United States, Italy and Spain supplied acute and convalescent COVID-19 samples. The analysed material was cDNA or gDNA that came from T cells, B-cell-depleted T cells, or PBMCs.

This clone was observed once. With 1 base removed from V and 4 bases from J, the gap between germline ends came to 16 bases. The CDR3 runs 17 residues. The germline V gene has CDR1 SGHAT and CDR2 FQNNGV. TCRdb's copy holds only in-frame clones and misses some; the assay was immunoSEQ multiplex PCR. The data hold approximately 37,000 clones, with about 88% observed a single time. The sequenced material came from peripheral blood. The sequence was obtained from a man aged 45-65 years in a cohort sampled during active COVID-19. V gene TRBV11-2 combines with J gene TRBJ2-2; tentatively, D is TRBD2 (7 bases). CDR3 in amino acids: CASSLGALAGATGELFF. The CDR3 coding sequence is TGTGCCAGCAGCTTAGGGGCTCTGGCGGGGGCCACCGGGGAGCTGTTTTTT.